The 24 T cell receptor beta chains given below trace back to one sample, sequenced in a study of coeliac disease. Clones were read by immunoSEQ multiplex PCR, and TCRdb kept only the in-frame ones, dropping some. Of roughly 5,200 clones in the sample, 65% to 80% were seen once. Sequencing used lamina propria lymphocytes from the gut. The source of these receptors is a woman aged 18-35 years with active celiac disease.

This clone was counted a few times. V and J are TRBV5-4 and TRBJ2-5; 9 bases agree with TRBD1. The CDR3 consists of 14 residues. In germline, CDR1 is SGHNT, CDR2 YYREEE (reference sequence). The J segment lost 5 bases and the V segment lost 4 bases, leaving 6 bases of the junction unmatched. CDR3 amino acids: CASSVRDRVETQYF. CDR3 sequence (DNA): TGTGCCAGCAGCGTCCGGGACAGGGTGGAGACCCAGTACTTC.

V and J are TRBV6-6 and TRBJ2-5, with D perhaps TRBD2 (5 bases). Germline lookup yields CDR1 MNHNY and CDR2 SVGAGI (reference sequence). The CDR3 consists of 15 residues. Trimming shortened V by 10 bases and J by 1 base, and 19 bases separated the two germline ends. The CDR3 DNA follows: TGTGCCACCGGAGGCTGGGAAATGAGCCAAGAGACCCAGTACTTC. It is translated as CATGGWEMSQETQYF.

This clone was seen just once. The chain is built from TRBV10-2 and TRBJ2-5; D may be TRBD2 (6 bases). This CDR3 has 13 amino acids. Germline assignment: CDR1 WSHSY and CDR2 SAAADI. V was trimmed by 7 bases and J by 0 bases, leaving 9 bases between them. The CDR3 is CASIGDYQETQYF. The CDR3 DNA reads TGCGCCAGCATTGGGGACTACCAAGAGACCCAGTACTTC.

This clone was seen a handful of times. The chain is built from TRBV2 and TRBJ2-5, with 7 bases lining up with TRBD2. Germline V gives CDR1 SNHLY, CDR2 FYNNEI. This CDR3 has 16 amino acids. With 4 bases clipped from V and 9 bases from J, the junction kept 17 bases outside the gene matches. The CDR3 DNA reads TGTGCCAGCAGTGGGGGAGCGGGATTCGCCAAGGGGCCCCAGTACTTC. It codes for CASSGGAGFAKGPQYF.

The rearrangement uses TRBV6-1 and TRBJ1-2; 9 bases line up with TRBD1. Losses at the gene ends were 3 bases for V and 7 bases for J; bases not matched to a gene: 6. This CDR3 region has 14 residues. From germline, CDR1 is MNHNS and CDR2 SASEGT. CDR3 in DNA: TGTGCCAGCAGTGATTGGGACAGGGTGAGTGGCTACACCTTC. It translates to CASSDWDRVSGYTF.

This chain uses TRBV7-6 with TRBJ2-2; TRBD2 is a possible D gene (6 bases). With 2 bases removed from V and 4 bases from J, the gap between germline ends came to 8 bases. The CDR3 extends over 14 amino acids. Germline-derived CDR1 and CDR2 are SGHVS and FNYEAQ. In DNA form, the CDR3 reads TGTGCCAGCAGCTTATTCGGGGGCACCGGGGAGCTGTTTTTT. Amino acids: CASSLFGGTGELFF.

The rearrangement links TRBV2 to TRBJ2-7; a possible D gene is TRBD1 (6 bases). V lost 5 bases to trimming and J lost 2 bases, with 10 bases between them. Germline CDR1 and CDR2: SNHLY and FYNNEI. CDR3 length: 13 amino acids. CDR3 amino acids: CASSIGQTYEQYF. CDR3 bases: TGTGCCAGCAGTATTGGACAGACCTACGAGCAGTACTTC.

The rearrangement links TRBV5-1 to TRBJ2-4, with a weak D call TRBD1 (6 bases). This CDR3 is built from 13 residues. CDR1 is SGHRS, CDR2 YFSETQ, per germline. V lost 2 bases, J lost 6 bases, and 9 bases lay in between. CDR3 in DNA: TGCGCCAGCAGCTTTGGACAGCCAAACATTCAGTACTTC. Protein product: CASSFGQPNIQYF.

This chain uses TRBV4-2 with TRBJ2-7, with D perhaps matching TRBD2 (5 bases). CDR3 size: 15 residues. The germline V and J ends were trimmed by 1 base and 3 bases, with 13 bases remaining between them. Germline V gene data show CDR1 as LGHNA and CDR2 as YNFKEQ. The CDR3 sequence is CASSQGSGLSYEQYF. CDR3 nucleotide sequence: TGTGCCAGCAGCCAAGGGAGTGGACTGAGCTACGAGCAGTACTTC.

The gene calls are TRBV10-1 and TRBJ1-1; no reliable D call. V lost 6 bases, J lost 11 bases, and 19 bases lay in between. This CDR3 contains 13 residues. Germline CDR1 reads WNHNN; CDR2 reads SYGVQD (reference sequence). CDR3 sequence (DNA): TGCGCCAGCAGCCAGAGTCCCGGGGATTTGGCTTTCTTT. Its protein is CASSQSPGDLAFF.

J is TRBJ2-1 and V is TRBV15, with 7 bases aligning to TRBD1. The germline gives CDR1 LNHNV, CDR2 YYDKDF (reference sequence). J lost 5 bases, V lost 1 base, and 2 bases had no gene match. The CDR3 runs 14 residues. CDR3 amino acids: CATSRGQGDNEQFF. In DNA form, the CDR3 reads TGTGCCACCAGCAGAGGGCAGGGGGACAATGAGCAGTTCTTC.

The rearrangement uses TRBV18 and TRBJ2-2; D ambiguous. V was clipped by 2 bases and J by 6 bases, with 4 bases between them. This CDR3 region has 12 residues. CDR1 KGHSH and CDR2 LQKENI come from the germline V gene. The CDR3 protein is CASSPGPGELFF. DNA for the CDR3: TGTGCCAGCTCACCAGGGCCCGGGGAGCTGTTTTTT.

The V and J genes are TRBV6-6 and TRBJ1-5; D gene unclear. The CDR3 has 13 residues. V dropped 6 bases and J dropped 5 bases, with 11 bases sitting between them. CDR1 and CDR2 (germline): MNHNY, SVGAGI (reference sequence). The CDR3: CASSDRRDQPQHF. The CDR3 coding sequence is TGTGCCAGCAGCGACCGACGGGATCAGCCCCAGCATTTT.

This chain links TRBV7-2 with TRBJ2-4; 11 bases fit TRBD2. The V and J ends lost 4 bases and 4 bases, in that order; junction bases with no gene match: 12. This CDR3 has 18 amino acids. From germline, CDR1 is SGHTA and CDR2 FQGNSA. The CDR3 spells CASSSNPVTSGGKNIQYF. Here the CDR3 DNA reads TGTGCCAGCAGCTCCAACCCTGTCACTAGCGGGGGAAAAAACATTCAGTACTTC.

The chain carries TRBV5-1 and TRBJ2-5; perhaps TRBD2 as D (5 bases). The V and J ends lost 0 bases and 2 bases respectively, with 11 bases between them. Germline CDR1 is SGHRS and CDR2 is YFSETQ. The CDR3 runs to 15 residues. CDR3 sequence: CASSLAGNRQETQYF. The CDR3 nucleotides read TGCGCCAGCAGCTTGGCCGGGAATAGGCAAGAGACCCAGTACTTC.

This chain joins TRBV2 and TRBJ1-2; the D is unclear. The CDR3 spans 12 residues. V was shortened by 2 bases and J by 6 bases, with 7 bases between the two germline ends. In germline, CDR1 is SNHLY, CDR2 FYNNEI. CDR3 bases: TGTGCCAGCAGTGAATGGAGGAATGGCTACACCTTC. Encoded protein: CASSEWRNGYTF.

The rearrangement uses TRBV11-3 and TRBJ2-2; weak D call: TRBD2 (6 bases). Germline V gene sequence: CDR1 SGHNT, CDR2 YENEEA. The CDR3 consists of 13 residues. Trimming took 1 base from V and 6 from J, leaving 6 bases between them. For the CDR3, the DNA is TGTGCCAGCAGCTTAGCGGGAGCCGGGGAGCTGTTTTTT. Protein product: CASSLAGAGELFF.

This clone has more than one count but fewer than ten. The chain combines TRBV29-1 with TRBJ2-3; 10 bases match TRBD2. Germline V CDR1 and CDR2: SQVTM, ANQGSEA. There are 16 residues in the CDR3. V was pared by 0 bases and J by 7 bases, with 10 bases of the junction left unmatched. The CDR3 loop reads CSVEDLEAGGPHTQYF. Written as DNA, the CDR3 is TGCAGCGTTGAAGATCTAGAAGCGGGGGGGCCACATACGCAGTATTTT.

The chain joins TRBV5-1 to TRBJ2-7; D gene uncertain. CDR3 length equals 15 residues. CDR1 and CDR2 (germline): SGHRS, YFSETQ. Trimming removed 4 bases at V and 2 bases at J, with 16 bases between. Here the CDR3 DNA reads TGCGCCAGCAGCCCACTCCGGGTTTCAACCTACGAGCAGTACTTC. It encodes CASSPLRVSTYEQYF.

The gene calls are TRBV5-4 and TRBJ2-7, with D perhaps matching TRBD2 (6 bases). The CDR3 is made up of 10 amino acids. Trimming removed 8 bases at V and 6 bases at J, with 9 bases between. Germline assignment: CDR1 SGHNT and CDR2 YYREEE (reference sequence). CDR3 sequence: CARTSGEQYF. CDR3 nucleotide sequence: TGTGCCAGGACTAGTGGCGAGCAGTACTTC.

The chain employs TRBV4-1 and TRBJ1-5, with D hard to call. The CDR3 loop spans 14 amino acids. The V end was cut by 4 bases, the J end by 0 bases, with 7 bases between. Per the germline V gene, CDR1 is MGHRA and CDR2 is YSYEKL. The CDR3 region is CASSLSYSNQPQHF. CDR3 nucleotides: TGCGCCAGCAGCCTTTCGTATAGCAATCAGCCCCAGCATTTT.

This chain joins TRBV7-8 and TRBJ2-1; 8 nucleotides match TRBD2. CDR1 and CDR2 (germline): SGHVS, FQNEAQ. V dropped 1 base and J dropped 3; count of bases not matched to a gene: 8. The CDR3 is 17 amino acids. DNA for the CDR3: TGTGCCAGCAGCTTAGGGTTGAGGAGCGGGGGCTACAATGAGCAGTTCTTC. It codes for CASSLGLRSGGYNEQFF.

J is TRBJ1-6 and V is TRBV19; a weak D match, TRBD1 (6 bases). The CDR3 sequence is 14 residues long. Germline values: CDR1 LNHDA, CDR2 SQIVND (reference sequence). Trimming took 1 base from V and 10 from J, leaving 11 bases between them. This chain's CDR3 is CASSIGDISSPLHF. Written as DNA, the CDR3 is TGTGCCAGTAGTATAGGGGACATTTCATCACCCCTCCACTTT. The variable domain in full, completed from reference TRBV19 and TRBJ1-6, reads DGGITQSPKYLFRKEGQNVTLSCEQNLNHDAMYWYRQDPGQGLRLIYYSQIVNDFQKGDIAEGYSVSREKKESFPLTVTSAQKNPTAFYLCASSIGDISSPLHFGNGTRLTVT.

This chain joins TRBV5-1 and TRBJ1-2; 7 bases are a match to TRBD1. Germline CDR1 and CDR2: SGHRS and YFSETQ. This CDR3 is built from 15 residues. The V gene end was trimmed by 2 bases and the J gene end by 3 bases; junction bases not matched to a gene: 7. The CDR3 spells CASSFGYRGDYGYTF. For the CDR3, the DNA is TGCGCCAGCAGCTTCGGCTACAGGGGTGACTATGGCTACACCTTC.